The present entry profiles one T cell receptor (beta chain) with its context. The data are from a study of blood T cells in healthy people across ages. A J-beta primer mix and a sample-barcoded 5' primer were used in a second PCR of roughly 6 to 11 cycles. TCRdb re-called the 5' RACE reads with MiXCR, one entry per CDR3 protein. Among fewer than 700,000 distinct CDR3 sequences listed, roughly two fifths were seen once. Specimen: blood. The receptor comes from a man older than 75 in good health.

CDR3 loop: CASSLAAARGLQETQYF. CDR3 sequence (DNA): TGTGCCAGCAGCTTAGCGGCGGCAAGGGGACTCCAAGAGACCCAGTACTTC. The rearrangement links TRBV7-2 to TRBJ2-5; possible D gene TRBD2, 6 bases. V shed 0 bases and J shed 1 base, with 15 bases lying between them. The CDR3 loop spans 17 amino acids. CDR1 is SGHTA, CDR2 FQGNSA, per germline.